This TCR beta chain is from a study of T cell responses to AZD1222 COVID-19 vaccine (dated by TCRdb to 2020 to 2023). Background on the whole study: TCR sequencing covered 230 to 250 trial participants: approximately 200 given two doses of AZD1222 and around 26 given two doses of MenACWY control vaccine. Trial participants were enrolled into age subgroups of 18-55, 56-69 and 70-plus years, which contained around 140, 26 and 57 TCR-sequenced participants, respectively.

Taken with the paper, the label for time point translates to: about 28 days (+/-7) after the second vaccine dose. Because spike-specific TCR depth and breadth did not differ between the two schedules, AZD1222 recipients who got a second dose at roughly 4 weeks were pooled with those who got a second dose at roughly 12 weeks. The vaccinee samples were drawn from two UK trials, COV001 and COV002, one of which was a single-blind randomized controlled phase 2/3 trial testing AZD1222 (ChAdOx1 nCoV-19) in healthy adults. Trial participant PBMC samples were collected at day 0 and day 28 after the second dose for TCRbeta chain sequencing. About this clone: Its antigen is unknown. It has no much larger one-base neighbor in the sample; base qualities were not kept.

The CDR3 regions of human TCRbeta chains were analyzed by immunosequencing. The paper's processing steps were these. TCRs in the repertoires were matched against a reference library of SARS-CoV-2-specific TCRs that had been generated with the MIRA antigen-specificity platform. Breadth was defined as the fraction of unique TCRs that were SARS-CoV-2-associated, and depth was defined as the fraction of total T cells that were SARS-CoV-2-associated. Using the MIRA data, each spike-specific TCR was assigned both to the spike region to which the TCR was reactive and to a CD4 or CD8 class. Log10-transformed breadth and depth values were compared by one-way ANOVA with Sidak's multiple comparisons tests. Held by TCRdb, this immuneACCESS table contains in-frame sequences only and omits some clones. Under half of the omission traces to an unresolved V gene where checked; the cause of the rest is unknown. The DNA was the basis for D and trimming; V, J and clone size are from that table. Counted in this sample were 110,000 or so clones; more than 70% of them appeared once. The ten most abundant clones make up less than 6.5% of the sample.

On the study overall, not on this receptor specifically: The whole spike protein was spanned by vaccine-associated CD4 TCRs, and dominant responses were seen in regions 160-218 and 743-854. In the small 56-69-year group, the increase in depth fell short of significance, most likely because of low power. Reportedly, close to half of the unique spike-specific TCRs recognized epitopes lying outside the regions that are mutated in the B.1.351 and B.1.1.7 variants. A significant rise in spike-specific TCR breadth and depth was observed after two AZD1222 doses relative to day 0 and relative to MenACWY recipients. Conclusions about previously exposed vaccinees are limited because only five to seven AZD1222 recipients were SARS-CoV-2 seropositive at baseline. Participants were mostly white British, with more females than males. The authors suggested clonal diversity may have been underestimated. No day 14 peak-response samples were available, so repertoires were characterized only after the peak T cell response.

The CDR3, from cysteine to phenylalanine, totals 15 residues. This entry keeps only the CDR3 DNA: 45 bases, framed from base 1. Here V drops 3 bases and J drops 4 bases, and the junction holds 7 bases not matched to any gene. Taken from the germline V gene (reference sequence), the CDR1 and CDR2 loops are SEHNR and FQNEAQ. The chain links TRBV7-9 with TRBJ2-7; 9 middle bases align to TRBD1. The sequences come from peripheral blood, collected 28 days after the second AZD1222 dose. This receptor was obtained from an adult who received the AZD1222 COVID-19 vaccine. The CDR3 reads CASSLRTGVSYEQYF. The DNA sequence follows: TGTGCCAGCAGCTTGAGGACAGGGGTTAGTTACGAGCAGTACTTC.